This T cell receptor beta chain was profiled in a study of blood T cell repertoires in COVID-19. For the study at large: From the United States, Italy and Spain came samples of acute and convalescent COVID-19. In each case, the material was cDNA or gDNA derived from T cells, B-cell-depleted T cells, or PBMCs.

Losses at the gene ends were 2 bases for V and 1 base for J; bases not matched to a gene: 4. The CDR3 consists of 15 residues. The germline CDR1 and CDR2 sequences are SGHRS and YFSETQ. Original analysis: Amplification of reference gene primers provided the estimated nucleated cell counts. Here immunoSEQ multiplex PCR was the method, and the copy in TCRdb shows in-frame clones only, minus some. The V and J calls and clone size are taken from that table; D and trimming were inferred from the DNA. Among under 85,000 clones listed, approximately 84% were seen once. The chain couples TRBV5-1 to TRBJ2-3; TRBD1 agrees at 7 bases. This clonotype was sampled from a human donor in a cohort sampled during active COVID-19. Sample: peripheral blood. Here the CDR3 reads CASSLRGRGTDTQYF. CDR3 bases: TGCGCCAGCAGCTTAAGGGGGCGCGGCACAGATACGCAGTATTTT.